These 21 T cell receptor beta chains came from one sample sequenced in a study of blood T cells in healthy people across ages. A J-beta primer mix and a sample-barcoded 5' primer were used in a second PCR of roughly 7 to 12 cycles. TCRdb reanalysed the 5' RACE reads using MiXCR and keeps one entry per CDR3 protein. The table has about 750,000 distinct CDR3 sequences, 40% to 65% seen once. Material: blood. The receptors come from an elderly man in good health.

The rearrangement uses TRBV5-1 and TRBJ1-3, with D uncertain. The CDR3 totals 16 residues. V lost 0 bases to trimming and J lost 0 bases, with 10 bases between them. The germline gives CDR1 SGHRS, CDR2 YFSETQ. The CDR3 DNA sequence: TGCGCCAGCAGCTTGGGGCGGGGATTCTCTGGAAACACCATATATTTT. Its translation: CASSLGRGFSGNTIYF.

The J gene is TRBJ1-5, the V gene TRBV12-3 or TRBV12-4; weak D call: TRBD1 (6 bases). Trimming took 7 bases from V and 3 from J, leaving 13 bases between them. This CDR3 is 14 amino acids long. CDR3 amino acids: CASNPSGANQPQHF. CDR3 coding DNA: TGTGCCAGCAACCCGTCAGGGGCCAATCAGCCCCAGCATTTT.

The J gene is TRBJ2-1, the V gene TRBV12-3 or TRBV12-4; D may be TRBD2 (5 bases). This CDR3 is 13 amino acids long. Between the trimmed V and J ends, which lost 7 bases and 9 bases, there was a span of 16 bases. The CDR3 sequence: CASNTRLGGEQFF. CDR3 nucleotides: TGTGCCAGCAACACAAGACTCGGAGGTGAGCAGTTCTTC.

This clonotype was picked up a small number of times. This chain connects TRBV2 to TRBJ2-5; maybe TRBD2 (6 bases). Trimming stripped 8 bases from V and 6 bases from J, with 19 bases between. This CDR3 region has 14 residues. Germline V CDR1 and CDR2: SNHLY, FYNNEI. The CDR3 nucleotides are TGTGCCAGCGGGCCCCGGGGGTCGCAGAAGACCCAGTACTTC. This sequence encodes CASGPRGSQKTQYF.

This sequence joins TRBV11-2 and TRBJ1-6; no definite D call. CDR1 and CDR2 from the germline V gene are SGHAT and FQNNGV. Deletions cut 0 bases from V and 11 bases from J, with 8 bases between. This CDR3 has 13 residues. The CDR3 sequence is CASSLDQQAPLHF. The CDR3 DNA is TGTGCCAGCAGCTTAGATCAGCAGGCACCCCTCCACTTT.

J is TRBJ2-1 and V is TRBV11-3, with 14 bases matching TRBD2. Germline assignment: CDR1 SGHNT and CDR2 YENEEA. The CDR3 consists of 15 residues. V lost 5 bases, J lost 8 bases, and 5 bases stayed unmatched. CDR3 loop: CASSPRTSGRYEQFF. DNA of the CDR3: TGTGCCAGCAGCCCTAGGACTAGCGGGAGGTATGAGCAGTTCTTC. Drawing the rest from reference TRBV11-3 and TRBJ2-1, the complete variable domain is EAGVVQSPRYKIIEKKQPVAFWCNPISGHNTLYWYLQNLGQGPELLIRYENEEAVDDSQLPKDRFSAERLKGVDSTLKIQPAELGDSAVYLCASSPRTSGRYEQFFGPGTRLTVL.

The rearrangement joins TRBV12-3 or TRBV12-4 to TRBJ2-4; 15 bases match TRBD2. The J call may not be correct, given that the DNA end is closer to TRBJ2-7. CDR3 length: 16 residues. The CDR3: CASSWTSGRAGNEQYF. CDR3 sequence (DNA): TGTGCCAGCAGTTGGACTAGCGGGAGGGCTGGCAACGAGCAGTACTTC.

Concerning this clonotype itself: The conserved phenylalanine or tryptophan is not found at the CDR3 terminus, so this likely reflects a read error. The chain uses TRBV6-5 and TRBJ2-1; 9 bases are a match to TRBD2. Germline values: CDR1 MNHEY, CDR2 SVGAGI. The V gene end was trimmed by 8 bases and the J gene end by 4 bases; junction bases not matched to a gene: 9. This CDR3 spans 15 amino acids. The CDR3 reads CASRLAGGPYNEQFV. CDR3 DNA sequence: TGTGCCAGCCGGCTGGCGGGAGGGCCATACAATGAGCAGTTCGTC.

This chain uses TRBV12-3 or TRBV12-4 with TRBJ2-1, with D tentatively TRBD2 (5 bases). V gave up 5 bases and J gave up 10 bases, with 18 bases separating them. There are 14 residues in the CDR3. The CDR3: CASSPRPGGEEQFF. DNA of the CDR3: TGTGCCAGCAGTCCCCGCCCCGGAGGAGAGGAGCAGTTCTTC.

This clonotype was found a few times. The chain couples TRBV27 to TRBJ1-1, with TRBD1 identical over 7 bases. The CDR3 loop spans 13 amino acids. Germline CDR1 reads MNHEY; CDR2 reads SMNVEV (reference sequence). After removal of 7 bases from V and 5 bases from J, the junction contained 7 bases not matched to a gene. The CDR3 bases are TGTGCCAGCAATCCCCAGGGGGGAACTGAAGCTTTCTTT. It encodes CASNPQGGTEAFF.

This CDR3 is CSAGGGTGGTDTQYF. CDR3 coding DNA: TGCAGCGCAGGGGGTGGGACAGGGGGCACAGATACGCAGTATTTT. The chain employs TRBV29-1 and TRBJ2-3; 10 positions match TRBD1. Unmatched junction bases numbered 8, after V lost 7 bases and J lost 1 base. The CDR3 runs 15 residues. Germline CDR1 is SQVTM and CDR2 is ANQGSEA.

The rearrangement joins TRBV29-1 to TRBJ2-1, with 7 bases aligning to TRBD2. V gave up 3 bases and J gave up 1 base; unmatched junction bases: 0. The CDR3 loop spans 13 amino acids. In germline, CDR1 is SQVTM, CDR2 ANQGSEA. The CDR3 sequence is CSVDGGSYNEQFF. DNA for the CDR3: TGCAGCGTTGACGGGGGGTCCTACAATGAGCAGTTCTTC.

V usage is TRBV27 and J usage is TRBJ1-1, with 8 bases aligning to TRBD1. There are 15 residues in the CDR3. J lost 6 bases, V lost 6 bases, and 12 bases had no gene match. Germline V gives CDR1 MNHEY, CDR2 SMNVEV (reference sequence). This CDR3 is CASRHTTGVAPEAFF. In DNA, the CDR3 is TGTGCCAGCAGGCATACGACAGGGGTGGCTCCTGAAGCTTTCTTT.

This chain links TRBV2 with TRBJ1-2; D is ambiguous. The CDR3 spans 14 residues. The germline V and J ends were trimmed by 4 bases and 4 bases, with 13 bases remaining between them. Germline CDR1 reads SNHLY; CDR2 reads FYNNEI. Here the CDR3 DNA reads TGTGCCAGCAGTGCATTGCGGGGAATCTATGGCTACACCTTC. Protein sequence: CASSALRGIYGYTF.

This chain joins TRBV5-1 and TRBJ1-5, with D tentatively TRBD1 (6 bases). Trimming stripped 9 bases from V and 3 bases from J, with 16 bases between. This CDR3 has 14 amino acids. CDR1 is SGHRS, CDR2 YFSETQ, per germline. The CDR3 protein is CAIPRQDLNQPQHF. The CDR3 bases are TGCGCCATCCCGAGACAGGACCTCAATCAGCCCCAGCATTTT.

This chain connects TRBV7-9 to TRBJ2-3, with D possibly matching TRBD2 (6 bases). Germline V lookup: CDR1 SEHNR, CDR2 FQNEAQ (reference sequence). The CDR3 has 12 residues. The V and J ends lost 2 bases and 13 bases respectively, with 13 bases between them. In DNA form, the CDR3 reads TGTGCCAGCAGCTTATTCCGGGAGAGCGAGTATTTT. Its protein is CASSLFRESEYF. The variable domain in full, with the rest retrieved from reference TRBV7-9 and TRBJ2-3, is DTGVSQNPRHKITKRGQNVTFRCDPISEHNRLYWYRQTLGQGPEFLTYFQNEAQLEKSRLLSDRFSAERPKGSFSTLEIQRTEQGDSAMYLCASSLFRESEYFGPGTRLTVL.

This sequence joins TRBV20-1 and TRBJ2-4; no clear D gene. The DNA end is a closer match to TRBJ2-7, so the J assignment may be wrong. CDR1 is DFQATT and CDR2 is SNEGSKA in the germline V gene (reference sequence). CDR3 length: 15 residues. The CDR3 is CSAGFSHRVSYEQYF. The CDR3 DNA follows: TGCAGTGCTGGTTTTTCCCATCGGGTCTCCTACGAGCAGTACTTC.

The rearrangement uses TRBV20-1 and TRBJ1-5; no firm D call. CDR1 DFQATT and CDR2 SNEGSKA come from the germline V gene (reference sequence). CDR3 length: 14 residues. Trimming shortened V by 3 bases and J by 3 bases, and 12 bases separated the two germline ends. The CDR3 protein is CSARSGGFNQPQHF. Written as DNA, the CDR3 is TGCAGTGCTAGGTCGGGCGGATTCAATCAGCCCCAGCATTTT.

The chain combines TRBV12-3 or TRBV12-4 with TRBJ2-4; weak D call: TRBD1 (5 bases). Trimming stripped 2 bases from V and 4 bases from J, with 6 bases between. CDR3 length: 13 amino acids. CDR3 nucleotides: TGTGCCAGCAGTTTAAGGGGAAAAAACATTCAGTACTTC. The encoded protein is CASSLRGKNIQYF.

The chain carries TRBV6-5 and TRBJ2-7; D may be TRBD1 (6 bases). Germline CDR1 is MNHEY and CDR2 is SVGAGI. This CDR3 contains 13 residues. Trimming took off 6 bases at V and 4 bases at J, with 13 bases between the two ends. DNA for the CDR3: TGTGCCAGCAGCCGATCGACAGGATACGAGCAGTACTTC. Translation: CASSRSTGYEQYF.

This chain uses TRBV7-2 with TRBJ2-7, with D possibly called TRBD1 or TRBD2 (5 bases each). Trimming left V 5 bases short and J 5 bases short, with 16 bases between. CDR1 SGHTA and CDR2 FQGNSA come from the germline V gene. The CDR3 contains 14 residues. CDR3 region: CASSPRWGSDEQYF. The CDR3 DNA is TGTGCCAGCAGCCCCCGGTGGGGGAGCGACGAGCAGTACTTC.